Listed below are T cell receptor beta chains from one sample, sequenced in a study of CD8+CD57+ T cells in acquired aplastic anemia. Using its own MiXCR run on the reads, TCRdb lists one record per CDR3 protein. The table lists 400,000 to 600,000 distinct CDR3 sequences, less than 35% of them singletons. Sequencing input: sorted CD4+, CD8+, or CD8+CD57+ T cells (not recorded which) from PBMCs. The source is a human donor with aplastic anemia. Each CDR3 is given with its conserved first and last residue. The D gene is left open where the match is weak. For some rows the clone size is stated as once, few or many, or as a class when expanded; others skip it.

cdr3_aa: CATYSGNTGELFF
cdr3_nt: TGTGCCACCTACAGCGGGAATACCGGGGAGCTGTTTTTT
v_call: TRBV24-1
j_call: TRBJ2-2
clone_size: .
d_call: TRBD2

cdr3_aa: CASRSSAGVHGYTF
cdr3_nt: TGTGCCAGCAGGTCCTCGGCTGGGGTTCATGGCTACACCTTC
v_call: TRBV6-5
j_call: TRBJ1-2
clone_size: many
d_call: .

cdr3_aa: CASSDIVTQYF
cdr3_nt: TGTGCCAGCTCTGATATAGTGACCCAGTACTTC
v_call: TRBV13
j_call: TRBJ2-5
clone_size: .
d_call: .

cdr3_aa: CASSLGRTAIYEQYF
cdr3_nt: TGTGCCAGCAGTTTGGGTCGGACAGCGATCTACGAGCAGTACTTC
v_call: TRBV2
j_call: TRBJ2-7
clone_size: .
d_call: .

cdr3_aa: CASSLRFQPHEQYF
cdr3_nt: TGCGCCAGCAGCTTGAGGTTCCAGCCCCACGAGCAGTACTTC
v_call: TRBV5-1
j_call: TRBJ2-7
clone_size: few
d_call: .

cdr3_aa: CSAPRAGKAEAFF
cdr3_nt: TGCAGTGCCCCTCGGGCAGGGAAGGCTGAAGCTTTCTTT
v_call: TRBV20-1
j_call: TRBJ1-1
clone_size: few
d_call: .

cdr3_aa: CSARLREVNEKLFF
cdr3_nt: TGCAGTGCAAGACTCAGGGAAGTTAATGAAAAACTGTTTTTT
v_call: TRBV20-1
j_call: TRBJ1-4
clone_size: few
d_call: .

cdr3_aa: CSAAGGLVGTDTQYF
cdr3_nt: TGCAGTGCGGCGGGGGGGCTGGTCGGCACAGATACGCAGTATTTT
v_call: TRBV20-1
j_call: TRBJ2-3
clone_size: .
d_call: TRBD2

cdr3_aa: CASSLQGKNTEAFF
cdr3_nt: TGTGCCAGCAGCTTACAGGGTAAGAACACTGAAGCTTTCTTT
v_call: TRBV7-2
j_call: TRBJ1-1
clone_size: .
d_call: .

cdr3_aa: CASSEWGPDGIQYF
cdr3_nt: TGTGCCAGCAGTGAGTGGGGGCCGGACGGCATTCAGTACTTC
v_call: TRBV6-1
j_call: TRBJ2-4
clone_size: .
d_call: .

cdr3_aa: CASSEGTGPYGYTF
cdr3_nt: TGTGCCAGCAGTGAAGGGACAGGACCCTATGGCTACACCTTC
v_call: TRBV6-1
j_call: TRBJ1-2
clone_size: .
d_call: TRBD1

cdr3_aa: CATSDPGNQPQHF
cdr3_nt: TGTGCCACCAGTGACCCGGGCAATCAGCCCCAGCATTTT
v_call: TRBV24-1
j_call: TRBJ1-5
clone_size: .
d_call: .

cdr3_aa: CSARDEGVRGEAFF
cdr3_nt: TGCAGTGCTAGAGATGAAGGGGTGCGGGGTGAAGCTTTCTTT
v_call: TRBV20-1
j_call: TRBJ1-1
clone_size: few
d_call: .

cdr3_aa: CTSAISPGGVYEQYF
cdr3_nt: TGTACCAGCGCTATTTCCCCAGGGGGCGTGTACGAGCAGTACTTC
v_call: TRBV7-6
j_call: TRBJ2-7
clone_size: once
d_call: TRBD1

cdr3_aa: CASRRDSGNTIYF
cdr3_nt: TGTGCCAGCAGACGGGACTCTGGAAACACCATATATTTT
v_call: TRBV2
j_call: TRBJ1-3
clone_size: many
d_call: .

cdr3_aa: CSARDPIRRESTDTQYF
cdr3_nt: TGCAGTGCTAGAGATCCCATCCGGAGGGAGAGCACAGATACGCAGTATTTT
v_call: TRBV20-1
j_call: TRBJ2-3
clone_size: .
d_call: .

cdr3_aa: CASSLAAGGGTEAFF
cdr3_nt: TGCGCCAGCAGCTTGGCAGCCGGCGGAGGCACTGAAGCTTTCTTT
v_call: TRBV5-1
j_call: TRBJ1-1
clone_size: .
d_call: .

cdr3_aa: CAISDGPVADTQYF
cdr3_nt: TGTGCCATCAGCGACGGGCCTGTCGCAGATACGCAGTATTTT
v_call: TRBV10-3
j_call: TRBJ2-3
clone_size: many
d_call: .

cdr3_aa: CASSPLRAGGTGNTIYF
cdr3_nt: TGTGCCAGCTCACCCTTGAGGGCAGGGGGCACAGGAAACACCATATATTTT
v_call: TRBV18
j_call: TRBJ1-3
clone_size: .
d_call: TRBD1

cdr3_aa: CSASWGFQETQYF
cdr3_nt: TGCAGCGCCTCCTGGGGATTCCAAGAGACCCAGTACTTC
v_call: TRBV29-1
j_call: TRBJ2-5
clone_size: .
d_call: .

cdr3_aa: CSARRPGTPNTEAFF
cdr3_nt: TGCAGTGCCCGACGGCCAGGGACTCCGAACACTGAAGCTTTCTTT
v_call: TRBV20-1
j_call: TRBJ1-1
clone_size: many
d_call: .

cdr3_aa: CSADGLAGGSYEQYF
cdr3_nt: TGCAGTGCCGACGGACTAGCGGGAGGGTCCTACGAGCAGTACTTC
v_call: TRBV20-1
j_call: TRBJ2-7
clone_size: many
d_call: TRBD2

cdr3_aa: CATSRDTGYYEQYF
cdr3_nt: TGTGCCACCAGCAGGGACACAGGGTACTACGAGCAGTACTTC
v_call: TRBV15
j_call: TRBJ2-7
clone_size: few
d_call: .

cdr3_aa: CASRRTGMKDTQYF
cdr3_nt: TGTGCCAGCAGGAGGACAGGGATGAAGGATACGCAGTATTTT
v_call: TRBV12-3/TRBV12-4
j_call: TRBJ2-3
clone_size: many
d_call: TRBD1

cdr3_aa: CSAITPGQGAHTEAFF
cdr3_nt: TGCAGTGCTATAACTCCGGGACAGGGGGCACACACTGAAGCTTTCTTT
v_call: TRBV20-1
j_call: TRBJ1-1
clone_size: .
d_call: TRBD1

cdr3_aa: CARDSRTSGPAEQYF
cdr3_nt: TGTGCCAGAGACAGTCGGACGAGCGGCCCAGCCGAGCAGTACTTC
v_call: TRBV15
j_call: TRBJ2-7
clone_size: .
d_call: .

cdr3_aa: CAISYATVGFRTEAFF
cdr3_nt: TGTGCCATCAGTTATGCAACAGTGGGGTTCCGCACTGAAGCTTTCTTT
v_call: TRBV10-3
j_call: TRBJ1-1
clone_size: .
d_call: .

cdr3_aa: CASREGQENTEAFF
cdr3_nt: TGTGCCAGTAGGGAGGGACAGGAGAACACTGAAGCTTTCTTT
v_call: TRBV19
j_call: TRBJ1-1
clone_size: .
d_call: TRBD1

cdr3_aa: CASSQGTGAGYGYTF
cdr3_nt: TGTGCCAGCAGCCAAGGGACAGGGGCCGGCTATGGCTACACCTTC
v_call: TRBV13
j_call: TRBJ1-2
clone_size: .
d_call: TRBD1

cdr3_aa: CSARDTSLDTQYF
cdr3_nt: TGCAGTGCTAGAGATACTTCGTTGGATACGCAGTATTTT
v_call: TRBV20-1
j_call: TRBJ2-3
clone_size: .
d_call: .

cdr3_aa: CASGSGRNGNTIYF
cdr3_nt: TGTGCTAGTGGTTCGGGACGGAACGGAAACACCATATATTTT
v_call: TRBV12-5
j_call: TRBJ1-3
clone_size: .
d_call: .

cdr3_aa: CASSLPGQDSNEQYF
cdr3_nt: TGTGCTAGCAGCTTACCCGGACAGGATTCGAACGAGCAGTACTTC
v_call: TRBV7-7
j_call: TRBJ2-7
clone_size: many
d_call: TRBD1

cdr3_aa: CASSFIAGPSYEQYF
cdr3_nt: TGTGCCAGCAGCTTTATAGCGGGACCCTCCTACGAGCAGTACTTC
v_call: TRBV7-2
j_call: TRBJ2-7
clone_size: many
d_call: TRBD2

cdr3_aa: CAISESPIEGYGYTF
cdr3_nt: TGTGCCATCAGTGAGTCGCCCATCGAGGGCTATGGCTACACCTTC
v_call: TRBV10-3
j_call: TRBJ1-2
clone_size: many
d_call: .

cdr3_aa: CSASSVEAFF
cdr3_nt: TGCAGTGCTAGTAGTGTTGAAGCTTTCTTT
v_call: TRBV20-1
j_call: TRBJ1-1
clone_size: many
d_call: .

cdr3_aa: CASSHGTGALNAFF
cdr3_nt: TGTGCCAGCAGCCATGGGACAGGGGCTCTGAATGCTTTCTTT
v_call: TRBV7-8
j_call: TRBJ1-1
clone_size: .
d_call: TRBD1